This TCR beta chain was sequenced during a study of T cell repertoires in cytomegalovirus infection. Study outcomes and limitations: The response measured ex vivo was dominated by TCR beta clonotypes (HLA-C-restricted and CMV-specific).

This clonotype occurred many times. Its antigen is not identified. From the reads, TCRdb called clonotypes with MiXCR, one entry per CDR3 protein. The data contain roughly 240,000 distinct CDR3 sequences, 5% to 8.5% of them singletons. Germline V gives CDR1 LNHDA, CDR2 SQIVND (reference sequence). V lost 5 bases and J lost 3, with 10 bases in between. This CDR3 comprises 13 residues. The source material was PBMCs. The J gene is TRBJ1-1, the V gene TRBV19, with no clear D. The sequence was collected from a human donor in good health (CMV status not recorded). Some clones in this sample may be carry-over from other donors' samples. The CDR3 DNA sequence: TGTGCCAGTAGTTCACGGAGGGACACTGAAGCTTTCTTT. It yields the protein CASSSRRDTEAFF.